These 8 T cell receptor beta chains were sequenced from one sample in a study of blood T cell repertoires in COVID-19. TCRdb keeps only in-frame clones here, not all; method: immunoSEQ multiplex PCR. The sample includes around 380,000 clones, about 90% seen only once; the top ten take 1% to 1.5%. Sequences were obtained from PBMCs or T cells enriched from blood (not recorded which). The receptors derive from a man younger than 45 who had recovered from COVID-19.

The chain joins TRBV6-5 to TRBJ1-1, with unresolved D. Trimming took 4 bases from V and 3 from J, leaving 12 bases between them. The CDR3 sequence is 14 residues long. Germline values: CDR1 MNHEY, CDR2 SVGAGI. The CDR3 loop is CASSLESGYTEAFF. DNA for the CDR3: TGTGCCAGCAGTTTAGAGTCGGGATACACTGAAGCTTTCTTT.

The chain couples TRBV15 to TRBJ2-1, with 11 bases identical to TRBD2. CDR1 and CDR2 from the germline V gene are LNHNV and YYDKDF (reference sequence). This CDR3 is 19 amino acids long. Germline trimming cut 4 bases from V and 9 bases from J; bases unmatched to any gene: 20. The CDR3 nucleotides read TGTGCCACCAGCACCGCGACGCTAACCCAACTAGCGGGGGCGGGTGAGCAGTTCTTC. Its protein is CATSTATLTQLAGAGEQFF.

This clone was observed once. The genes are TRBV7-6 and TRBJ2-2; maybe TRBD2 (5 bases). CDR3 size: 14 residues. V lost 5 bases, J lost 5 bases, and 12 bases lay in between. Germline CDR1 and CDR2: SGHVS and FNYEAQ. The CDR3 coding sequence is TGTGCCAGCAGCGAGATACGGGAAACCGGGGAGCTGTTTTTT. Translation gives CASSEIRETGELFF.

CDR3 residues: CASAYLGPIGGELFF. The DNA for the CDR3 is TGTGCCAGCGCCTACTTGGGCCCCATCGGCGGGGAGCTGTTTTTT. The chain recombines TRBV6-5 with TRBJ2-2; D is unclear. The CDR3 contains 15 residues. V lost 8 bases to trimming and J lost 7 bases, with 20 bases between them. Germline V lookup: CDR1 MNHEY, CDR2 SVGAGI.

J is TRBJ1-2 and V is TRBV27, with TRBD1 matching over 9 bases. V was pared by 5 bases and J by 7 bases, with 2 bases of the junction left unmatched. The CDR3 has 12 amino acids. Germline V lookup: CDR1 MNHEY, CDR2 SMNVEV (reference sequence). CDR3 residues: CASSQTGGGYTF. The CDR3 DNA is TGTGCCAGCAGTCAGACAGGGGGTGGCTACACCTTC.

The rearrangement uses TRBV12-3 or TRBV12-4 and TRBJ1-2; no clear D gene. CDR3 size: 13 residues. V dropped 5 bases and J dropped 0 bases, with 7 bases sitting between them. CDR3 sequence (DNA): TGTGCCAGCAGTCCAGACACTAACTATGGCTACACCTTC. Its translation: CASSPDTNYGYTF.

The rearrangement uses TRBV7-9 and TRBJ1-1, with TRBD1 as a possible D gene (6 bases). The germline V gene encodes CDR1 SEHNR and CDR2 FQNEAQ (reference sequence). Between the trimmed V and J ends, which lost 1 base and 5 bases, there was a span of 14 bases. This CDR3 is 15 amino acids long. The CDR3 DNA sequence: TGTGCCAGCAGCTTAGAGGGGGGGCCCGTAACTGAAGCTTTCTTT. Protein product: CASSLEGGPVTEAFF.

In this sample, this clone turned up a few times. V and J are TRBV7-9 and TRBJ1-2, with 8 bases fitting TRBD1. CDR1 is SEHNR, CDR2 FQNEAQ, per germline (reference sequence). This CDR3 spans 15 amino acids. The V gene end was trimmed by 5 bases and the J gene end by 5 bases; junction bases not matched to a gene: 10. The DNA for the CDR3 is TGTGCCAGCAGCCGTCCGGGACAGGTTCCGTATGGCTACACCTTC. It translates to CASSRPGQVPYGYTF.